The 19 T cell receptor beta chains below come from one sample, sequenced in a study of CD8 T cells in ankylosing spondylitis (dated by TCRdb to 2016 to 2017). Preparation of the library involved 5' RACE. TCRdb lists the instrument as Illumina HiSeq 2500. The public sequencing data were trimmed at Q25 with fastp and processed into clonotypes with MiXCR by TCRdb, which kept only in-frame beta chains. Identical CDR3 proteins give one entry, which carries the most common genes and DNA. The sample includes 150,000 to 200,000 distinct CDR3 sequences, with approximately 32% observed a single time. The ten top clones hold 4.5% to 6% of the sample. The sequenced material came from synovial fluid, either unsorted or a sorted T cell fraction (not recorded which). Receptors originate from a male donor with ankylosing spondylitis.

This clonotype has a count of ten or more. This chain links TRBV7-6 with TRBJ1-1; 10 bases are shared with TRBD1. The CDR3 is made up of 15 amino acids. The V segment lost 5 bases and the J segment 4 bases; nucleotides outside the gene matches: 7. The germline gives CDR1 SGHVS, CDR2 FNYEAQ. CDR3 amino acids: CASSPAGTGATEAFF. CDR3 DNA: TGTGCCAGCAGCCCCGCCGGGACAGGGGCCACTGAAGCTTTCTTT.

The genes are TRBV3-1 and TRBJ1-1; 9 positions agree with TRBD1. V lost 4 bases, J lost 6 bases, and 12 bases stayed unmatched. CDR1 is LGHDT, CDR2 YNNKEL, per germline (reference sequence). The CDR3 is made up of 16 amino acids. Here the CDR3 reads CASSRNRDRARAEAFF. The CDR3 DNA sequence: TGTGCCAGCAGCCGTAACCGGGACAGGGCGAGGGCTGAAGCTTTCTTT.

This chain uses TRBV20-1 with TRBJ2-3; 9 bases line up with TRBD2. With 6 bases clipped from V and 2 bases from J, the junction kept 9 bases outside the gene matches. The CDR3 sequence is 15 residues long. Germline-derived CDR1 and CDR2 are DFQATT and SNEGSKA (reference sequence). CDR3 nucleotide sequence: TGCAGTGCCAGGCCGACTAGCGGATTCACAGATACGCAGTATTTT. Amino acids: CSARPTSGFTDTQYF.

This clonotype was seen a single time. This chain joins TRBV27 and TRBJ2-7; the D gene is possibly TRBD2 (5 bases). V lost 2 bases, J lost 3 bases, and 14 bases lay in between. CDR3 size: 15 residues. Germline V CDR1 and CDR2: MNHEY, SMNVEV (reference sequence). As DNA, the CDR3 is TGTGCCAGCAGTTTAAGGCCCGGACTGAACTACGAGCAGTACTTC. Translated, it gives CASSLRPGLNYEQYF.

The sample holds a few counts of this clonotype. V and J are TRBV6-5 and TRBJ1-2, with D perhaps matching TRBD1 (5 bases). V dropped 0 bases and J dropped 3 bases, with 20 bases sitting between them. The CDR3 is 18 amino acids. CDR1 is MNHEY and CDR2 is SVGAGI in the germline V gene. The CDR3 spells CASSYSPPGDATHYGYTF. CDR3 nucleotides: TGTGCCAGCAGTTACTCCCCCCCCGGGGACGCTACTCACTATGGCTACACCTTC.

The rearrangement joins TRBV12-3 or TRBV12-4 to TRBJ1-2; no clear D gene. Trimming stripped 8 bases from V and 5 bases from J, with 12 bases between. The CDR3 covers 12 residues. The CDR3, as DNA: TGTGCCAGCTCTGTGGCGCGATATGGCTACACCTTC. Its translation: CASSVARYGYTF.

The sample holds many counts of this clonotype. This CDR3 is CSVEGGGPNKETQYF. As DNA, the CDR3 is TGCAGCGTTGAAGGGGGGGGCCCGAACAAAGAGACCCAGTACTTC. The J gene is TRBJ2-5, the V gene TRBV29-1, with TRBD2 as a possible D gene (7 bases). The germline V gene encodes CDR1 SQVTM and CDR2 ANQGSEA. Deletions cut 1 base from V and 3 bases from J, with 15 bases between. The CDR3 sequence is 15 residues long.

The chain carries TRBV5-6 and TRBJ2-1; 13 bases agree with TRBD2. This CDR3 region has 18 residues. The V gene end was trimmed by 1 base and the J gene end by 7 bases; junction bases not matched to a gene: 11. Germline lookup yields CDR1 SGHDT and CDR2 YYEEEE. The CDR3 coding sequence is TGTGCCAGCAGCTTGAGAAAGGGACTAGCGGGAATTAGTAATGAGCAGTTCTTC. It encodes CASSLRKGLAGISNEQFF.

This clonotype was recorded at least ten times. The chain has TRBV6-2 or TRBV6-3 and TRBJ1-6, with D unclear. The CDR3 is made up of 12 amino acids. CDR1 and CDR2 from the germline V gene are MNHEY and SVGEGT. The V and J ends lost 8 bases and 11 bases respectively, with 13 bases between them. The CDR3 bases are TGTGCCAGCGGTTTAACGGTAACACCCCTCCACTTT. Its protein product is CASGLTVTPLHF.

The chain is built from TRBV6-1 and TRBJ1-2; 10 nucleotides match TRBD1. This CDR3 has 15 amino acids. After removal of 6 bases from V and 2 bases from J, the junction contained 6 bases not matched to a gene. Looked up from germline, CDR1 is MNHNS and CDR2 is SASEGT. CDR3 region: CASRAWDRGNYGYTF. The CDR3 nucleotides read TGTGCCAGCAGGGCTTGGGACAGGGGAAACTATGGCTACACCTTC.

This clonotype was observed a handful of times. V gene TRBV20-1 combines with J gene TRBJ2-4; TRBD2 matches at 10 bases. Losses at the gene ends were 0 bases for V and 0 bases for J; bases not matched to a gene: 8. This CDR3 comprises 18 residues. Germline V gene lookup returns CDR1 DFQATT and CDR2 SNEGSKA (reference sequence). CDR3: CSARDLASGGIAKNIQYF. DNA of the CDR3: TGCAGTGCTAGAGATCTGGCTAGCGGGGGAATAGCCAAAAACATTCAGTACTTC.

This rearrangement joins TRBV4-3 to TRBJ2-1; 9 bases fit TRBD2. The V gene end was trimmed by 0 bases and the J gene end by 3 bases; junction bases not matched to a gene: 6. The CDR3 is 17 amino acids. Germline V lookup: CDR1 LGHNA, CDR2 YSLEER. Written as DNA, the CDR3 is TGCGCCAGCAGCCAAGATTGGCTAGCGGGATTCTACAATGAGCAGTTCTTC. Translated: CASSQDWLAGFYNEQFF.

In the case of this clonotype: A junction end diverges from the germline sequence, so it may reflect a read error. The rearrangement joins TRBV7-7 to TRBJ1-2; D is perhaps TRBD1 (5 bases). The CDR3 covers 16 residues. The germline V gene encodes CDR1 SSHAT and CDR2 FNYEAQ (reference sequence). CDR3 residues: CASSLRTGVARYGYTF. For the CDR3, the DNA is TGTGCTAGCAGCTTAAGGACGGGGGTAGCGAGGTATGGCTACACCTTC.

The J gene is TRBJ1-2, the V gene TRBV7-9; 7 nucleotides match TRBD1. The V segment lost 7 bases and the J segment 7 bases; nucleotides outside the gene matches: 9. Germline assignment: CDR1 SEHNR and CDR2 FQNEAQ (reference sequence). The CDR3 length is 13 residues. The CDR3 nucleotides read TGTGCCAGCAACCAGGGGGGGGTGGGTGGCTACACCTTC. Protein product: CASNQGGVGGYTF. Variable domain in full (rest from reference TRBV7-9 and TRBJ1-2): DTGVSQNPRHKITKRGQNVTFRCDPISEHNRLYWYRQTLGQGPEFLTYFQNEAQLEKSRLLSDRFSAERPKGSFSTLEIQRTEQGDSAMYLCASNQGGVGGYTFGSGTRLTVV.

This clonotype was counted between two and nine times. V gene TRBV2 combines with J gene TRBJ2-3; 10 positions agree with TRBD1. Losses at the gene ends were 5 bases for V and 6 bases for J; bases not matched to a gene: 11. Germline V gives CDR1 SNHLY, CDR2 FYNNEI. This CDR3 contains 16 residues. The CDR3 protein is CASSPGTGARGDTQYF. For the CDR3, the DNA is TGTGCCAGCAGTCCCGGGACAGGGGCCCGAGGGGATACGCAGTATTTT.

V is TRBV12-3 or TRBV12-4 and J is TRBJ2-2, with 14 bases identical to TRBD2. CDR3 size: 16 residues. The J segment lost 7 bases and the V segment lost 6 bases, leaving 7 bases of the junction unmatched. CDR3 region: CASSRGTSGRSGELFF. The DNA for the CDR3 is TGTGCCAGCAGCAGGGGGACTAGCGGGAGAAGCGGGGAGCTGTTTTTT.

The CDR3 sequence: CASSGVTGGSYEQYF. The CDR3 DNA follows: TGTGCCAGCAGTGGTGTGACAGGCGGCTCCTACGAGCAGTACTTC. The V gene is TRBV2, the J gene TRBJ2-7; D may be TRBD1 (6 bases). Trimming cost V 4 bases and J 0 bases, with 13 bases left between them. Per the germline V gene, CDR1 is SNHLY and CDR2 is FYNNEI. CDR3 size: 15 residues.

This clonotype appeared a few times. The chain's CDR3 is CSARDHNRGSGRAYNEQFF. CDR3 sequence (DNA): TGCAGTGCTAGAGACCATAATCGAGGCTCAGGCAGGGCCTACAATGAGCAGTTCTTC. The gene calls are TRBV20-1 and TRBJ2-1; possibly TRBD1 for D (5 bases). V was trimmed by 0 bases and J by 2 bases, leaving 23 bases between them. The CDR3 extends over 19 amino acids. Per the germline V gene, CDR1 is DFQATT and CDR2 is SNEGSKA (reference sequence).

This chain joins TRBV20-1 and TRBJ1-1; no firm D call. CDR3 length: 14 amino acids. Trimming removed 1 base at V and 1 base at J, with 10 bases between. Germline values: CDR1 DFQATT, CDR2 SNEGSKA (reference sequence). CDR3 coding DNA: TGCAGTGCTAGAGGAGGCAGAAAGAACACTGAAGCTTTCTTT. Translated: CSARGGRKNTEAFF.